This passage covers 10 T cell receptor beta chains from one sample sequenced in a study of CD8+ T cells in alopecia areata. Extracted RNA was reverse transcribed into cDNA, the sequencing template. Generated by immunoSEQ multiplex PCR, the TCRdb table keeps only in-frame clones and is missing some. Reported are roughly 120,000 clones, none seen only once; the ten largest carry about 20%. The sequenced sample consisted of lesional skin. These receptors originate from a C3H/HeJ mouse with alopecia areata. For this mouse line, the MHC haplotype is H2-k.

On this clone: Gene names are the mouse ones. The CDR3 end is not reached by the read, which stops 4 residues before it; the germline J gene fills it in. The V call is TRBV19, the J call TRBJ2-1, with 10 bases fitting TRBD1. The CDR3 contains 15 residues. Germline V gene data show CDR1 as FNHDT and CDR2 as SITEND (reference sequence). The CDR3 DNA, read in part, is TGTGCCAGCAGTATAAGGGGACAGGGGAGGGCT. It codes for CASSIRGQGRA. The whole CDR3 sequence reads CASSIRGQGRAEQFF.

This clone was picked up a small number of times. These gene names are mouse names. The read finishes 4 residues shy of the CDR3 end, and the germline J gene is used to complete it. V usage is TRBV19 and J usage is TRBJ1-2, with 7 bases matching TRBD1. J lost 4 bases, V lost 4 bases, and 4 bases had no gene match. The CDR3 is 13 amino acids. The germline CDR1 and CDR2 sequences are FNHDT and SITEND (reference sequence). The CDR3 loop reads CASSPTGISDYTF. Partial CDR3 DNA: TGTGCCAGCAGTCCGACAGGGATCTCC.

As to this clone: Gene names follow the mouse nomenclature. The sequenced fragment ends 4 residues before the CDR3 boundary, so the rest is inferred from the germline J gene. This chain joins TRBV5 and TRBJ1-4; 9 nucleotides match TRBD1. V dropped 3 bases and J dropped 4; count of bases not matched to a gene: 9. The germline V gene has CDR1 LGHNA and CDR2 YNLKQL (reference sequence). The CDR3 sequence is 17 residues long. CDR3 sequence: CASSHDRDRAHNERLFF. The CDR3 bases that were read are TGTGCCAGCAGCCATGACCGGGACAGGGCCCACAACGAA.

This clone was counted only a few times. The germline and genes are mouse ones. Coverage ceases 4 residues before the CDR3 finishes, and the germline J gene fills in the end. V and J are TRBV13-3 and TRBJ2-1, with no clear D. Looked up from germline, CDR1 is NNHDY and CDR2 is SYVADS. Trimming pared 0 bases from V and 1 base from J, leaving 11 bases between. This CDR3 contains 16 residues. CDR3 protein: CASSDAFGSNYAEQFF. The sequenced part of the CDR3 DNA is TGTGCCAGCAGTGATGCATTTGGGTCAAACTATGCT.

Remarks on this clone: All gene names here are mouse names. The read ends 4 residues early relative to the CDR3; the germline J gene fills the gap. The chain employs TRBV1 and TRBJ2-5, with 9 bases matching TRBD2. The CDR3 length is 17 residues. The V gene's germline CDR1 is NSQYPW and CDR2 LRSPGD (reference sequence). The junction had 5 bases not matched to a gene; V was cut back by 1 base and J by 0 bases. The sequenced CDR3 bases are TGCACCTGCAGTGCAGCCCGGACTGGGGATAACCAAGAC. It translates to CTCSAARTGDNQD. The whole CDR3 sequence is CTCSAARTGDNQDTQYF.

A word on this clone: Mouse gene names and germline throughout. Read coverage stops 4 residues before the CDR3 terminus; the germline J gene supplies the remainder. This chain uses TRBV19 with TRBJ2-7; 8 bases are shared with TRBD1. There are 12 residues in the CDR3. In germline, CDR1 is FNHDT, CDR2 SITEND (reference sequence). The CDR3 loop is CASSEQGDEQYF. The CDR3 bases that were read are TGTGCCAGCAGCGAACAGGGGGAT.

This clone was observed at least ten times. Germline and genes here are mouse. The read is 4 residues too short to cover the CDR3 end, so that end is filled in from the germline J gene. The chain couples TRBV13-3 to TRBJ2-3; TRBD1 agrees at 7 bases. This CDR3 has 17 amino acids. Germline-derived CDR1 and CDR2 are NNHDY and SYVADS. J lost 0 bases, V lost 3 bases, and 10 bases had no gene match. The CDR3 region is CASSAESGTASAETLYF. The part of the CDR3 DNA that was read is TGTGCCAGCAGTGCTGAATCCGGGACAGCTAGTGCAGAA.

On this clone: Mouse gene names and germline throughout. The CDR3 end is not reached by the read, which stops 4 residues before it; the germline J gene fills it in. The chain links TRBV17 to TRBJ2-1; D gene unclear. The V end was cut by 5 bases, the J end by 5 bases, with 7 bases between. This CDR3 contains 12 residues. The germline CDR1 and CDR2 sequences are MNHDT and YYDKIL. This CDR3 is CASSHNNAEQFF. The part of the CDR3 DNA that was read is TGTGCTAGCAGTCACAATAATGCT.

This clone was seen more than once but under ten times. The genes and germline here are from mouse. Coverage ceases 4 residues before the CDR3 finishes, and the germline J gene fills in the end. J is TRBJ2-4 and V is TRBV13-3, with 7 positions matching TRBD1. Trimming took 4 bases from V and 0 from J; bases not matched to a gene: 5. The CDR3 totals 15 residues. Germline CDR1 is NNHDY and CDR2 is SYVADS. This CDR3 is CASSWDSPSQNTLYF. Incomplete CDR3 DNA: TGTGCCAGCAGTTGGGACAGCCCTAGTCAAAAC.

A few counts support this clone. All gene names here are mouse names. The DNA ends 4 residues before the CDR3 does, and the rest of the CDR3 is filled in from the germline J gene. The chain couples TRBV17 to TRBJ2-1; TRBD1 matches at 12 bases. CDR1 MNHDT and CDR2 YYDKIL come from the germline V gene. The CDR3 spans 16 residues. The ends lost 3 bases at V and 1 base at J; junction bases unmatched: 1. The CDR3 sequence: CASSRGQGANYAEQFF. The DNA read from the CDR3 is TGTGCTAGCAGTAGGGGACAGGGGGCGAACTATGCT.